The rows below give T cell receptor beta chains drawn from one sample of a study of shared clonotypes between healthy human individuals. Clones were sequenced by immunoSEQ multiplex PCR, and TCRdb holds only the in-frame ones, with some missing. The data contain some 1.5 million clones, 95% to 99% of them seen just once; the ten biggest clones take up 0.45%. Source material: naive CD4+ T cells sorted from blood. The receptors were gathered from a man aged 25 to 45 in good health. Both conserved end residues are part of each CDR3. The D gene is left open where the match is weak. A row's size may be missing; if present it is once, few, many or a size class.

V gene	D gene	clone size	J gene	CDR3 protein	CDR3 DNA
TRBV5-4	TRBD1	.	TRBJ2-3	CASSQTGVGTDTQYF	TGTGCCAGCAGCCAAACAGGGGTCGGCACAGATACGCAGTATTTT
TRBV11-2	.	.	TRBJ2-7	CASSPTDIRFEQYF	TGTGCCAGCAGCCCGACGGACATCCGTTTTGAGCAGTACTTC
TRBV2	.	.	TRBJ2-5	CASNGNIQETQYF	TGTGCCAGCAATGGGAATATCCAAGAGACCCAGTACTTC
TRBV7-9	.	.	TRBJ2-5	CASSPQGSRETQYF	TGTGCCAGCAGCCCCCAGGGGTCAAGGGAGACCCAGTACTTC
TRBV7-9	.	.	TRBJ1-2	CASGVNYGYTF	TGTGCCAGCGGGGTGAACTATGGCTACACCTTC
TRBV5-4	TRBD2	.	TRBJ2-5	CASGRQNSGEETQYF	TGTGCCAGCGGGAGGCAGAACAGCGGGGAAGAGACCCAGTACTTC
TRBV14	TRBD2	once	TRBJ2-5	CASSPRYGRPQETQYF	TGTGCCAGCAGCCCACGGTACGGGAGGCCCCAAGAGACCCAGTACTTC
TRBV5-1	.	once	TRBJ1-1	CASSTDSYTEAFF	TGCGCCAGCAGCACGGACAGCTACACTGAAGCTTTCTTT
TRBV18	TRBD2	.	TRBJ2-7	CASSPLAGINLPYEQYF	TGTGCCAGCTCACCACTAGCGGGCATTAATTTACCCTACGAGCAGTACTTC
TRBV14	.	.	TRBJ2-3	CASSQGGAPNTDTQYF	TGTGCCAGCAGCCAAGGGGGGGCTCCGAACACAGATACGCAGTATTTT
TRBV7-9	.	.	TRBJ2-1	CASSLYVSVEGQFF	TGTGCCAGCAGCTTATATGTATCTGTGGAGGGACAGTTCTTC
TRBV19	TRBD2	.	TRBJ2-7	CASSGLAGVTSYEQYF	TGTGCCAGTAGCGGACTAGCGGGAGTCACCTCCTACGAGCAGTACTTC
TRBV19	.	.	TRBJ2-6	CASAFTGANVLTF	TGTGCCAGTGCGTTTACTGGGGCCAACGTCCTGACTTTC
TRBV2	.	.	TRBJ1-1	CASRPRLNTEAFF	TGTGCCAGCAGACCGAGGCTGAACACTGAAGCTTTCTTT
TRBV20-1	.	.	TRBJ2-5	CSARVGTQYF	TGCAGTGCTAGAGTAGGGACCCAGTACTTC
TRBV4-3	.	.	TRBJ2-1	CASSQEGRVYNEQFF	TGCGCCAGCAGCCAAGAGGGACGGGTATACAATGAGCAGTTCTTC
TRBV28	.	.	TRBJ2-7	CASNIGQPAYEQYF	TGTGCCAGCAACATCGGACAGCCAGCCTACGAGCAGTACTTC
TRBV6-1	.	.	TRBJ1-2	CASSEEVVSYGYTF	TGTGCCAGCAGTGAAGAGGTAGTAAGCTATGGCTACACCTTC
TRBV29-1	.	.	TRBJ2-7	CSVGRAEEQYF	TGCAGCGTGGGCAGGGCAGAAGAGCAGTACTTC
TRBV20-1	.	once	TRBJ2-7	CSATEQYF	TGCAGTGCTACCGAGCAGTACTTC
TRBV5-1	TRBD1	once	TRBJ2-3	CASRAGDSASDTQYF	TGCGCCAGCAGGGCCGGGGACAGTGCGTCAGATACGCAGTATTTT
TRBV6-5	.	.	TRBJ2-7	CASSYSQGGSYEQYF	TGTGCCAGCAGTTACTCGCAGGGTGGGTCCTACGAGCAGTACTTC
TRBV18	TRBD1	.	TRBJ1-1	CASSRDREAFF	TGTGCCAGCTCCCGGGACAGGGAAGCTTTCTTT
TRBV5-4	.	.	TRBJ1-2	CASSLEGVYGYTF	TGTGCCAGCAGCTTGGAAGGAGTCTATGGCTACACCTTC
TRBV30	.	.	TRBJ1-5	CAWSKGRDQPQHF	TGTGCCTGGAGTAAAGGAAGGGACCAGCCCCAGCATTTT
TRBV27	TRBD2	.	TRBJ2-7	CASSLQVPGLAGALSYEQYF	TGTGCCAGCAGTTTACAGGTACCGGGACTAGCGGGAGCCCTCTCCTACGAGCAGTACTTC
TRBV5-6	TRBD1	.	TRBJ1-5	CASSLFSDRGNQPQHF	TGTGCCAGCAGCTTGTTTTCGGACAGGGGCAATCAGCCCCAGCATTTT
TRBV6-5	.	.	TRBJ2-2	CASSYYSYTGELFF	TGTGCCAGCAGTTATTATAGCTATACCGGGGAGCTGTTTTTT
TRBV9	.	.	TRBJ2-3	CASSVASPDTQYF	TGTGCCAGCAGCGTAGCTAGCCCAGATACGCAGTATTTT
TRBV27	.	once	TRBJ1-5	CASSLRGMRPQHF	TGTGCCAGCTCTCTCCGGGGGATGAGGCCCCAGCATTTT
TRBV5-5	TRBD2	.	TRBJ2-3	CASSLAGGLSDTQYF	TGTGCCAGCAGCTTAGCGGGAGGGCTCTCTGATACGCAGTATTTT
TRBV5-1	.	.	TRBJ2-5	CASSLSGKETQYF	TGCGCCAGCAGCTTGTCAGGGAAAGAGACCCAGTACTTC
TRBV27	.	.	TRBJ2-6	CASSLRQGSGANVLTF	TGTGCCAGCAGCCTTCGCCAGGGCTCTGGGGCCAACGTCCTGACTTTC
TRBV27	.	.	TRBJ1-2	CASSGYRQGYTF	TGTGCCAGCTCGGGCTATCGGCAAGGCTACACCTTC
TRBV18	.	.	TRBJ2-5	CASSSLGGPPQEETQYF	TGTGCCAGCTCATCTCTTGGGGGGCCCCCACAAGAAGAGACCCAGTACTTC
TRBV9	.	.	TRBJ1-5	CASSETQLQGQPQHF	TGTGCCAGCAGCGAGACTCAATTACAGGGTCAGCCCCAGCATTTT
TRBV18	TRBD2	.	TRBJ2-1	CASSPGLAGAYNEQFF	TGTGCCAGCTCTCCGGGACTAGCGGGAGCCTACAATGAGCAGTTCTTC
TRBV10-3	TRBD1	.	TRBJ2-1	CATTGQGSYNEQFF	TGTGCCACTACTGGACAGGGATCCTACAATGAGCAGTTCTTC
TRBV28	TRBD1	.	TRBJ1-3	CASSDTGASGNTIYF	TGTGCCAGCAGCGATACAGGGGCCTCTGGAAACACCATATATTTT
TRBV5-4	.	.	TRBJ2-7	CASSLVSGDEQYF	TGTGCCAGCAGCTTGGTATCCGGGGACGAGCAGTACTTC
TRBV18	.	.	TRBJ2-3	CASSPLSGGISTDTQYF	TGTGCCAGCTCACCACTTTCAGGCGGGATAAGCACAGATACGCAGTATTTT
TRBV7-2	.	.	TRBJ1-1	CASSPGTETEAFF	TGTGCCAGCAGCCCCGGGACCGAAACTGAAGCTTTCTTT
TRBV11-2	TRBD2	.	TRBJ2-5	CASSLGRLAGPQETQYF	TGTGCCAGCAGCTTAGGCCGACTAGCGGGGCCCCAAGAGACCCAGTACTTC
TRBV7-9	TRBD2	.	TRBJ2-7	CASSGLAGFDEQYF	TGTGCCAGCAGCGGACTAGCGGGATTCGACGAGCAGTACTTC
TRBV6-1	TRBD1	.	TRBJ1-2	CASQETGGDGYTF	TGTGCCAGCCAAGAGACAGGGGGTGATGGCTACACCTTC
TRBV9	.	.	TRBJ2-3	CASSQVADTQYF	TGTGCCAGCAGTCAGGTTGCAGATACGCAGTATTTT
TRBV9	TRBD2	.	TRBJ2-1	CASSVGIAGDNEQFF	TGTGCCAGCAGCGTAGGAATAGCGGGAGACAATGAGCAGTTCTTC
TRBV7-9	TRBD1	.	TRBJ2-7	CASRPTSTGGDYEQYF	TGTGCCAGCAGACCAACCTCCACAGGGGGCGATTACGAGCAGTACTTC
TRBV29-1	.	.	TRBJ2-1	CSAASEAYNEQFF	TGCAGCGCCGCCAGTGAAGCCTACAATGAGCAGTTCTTC
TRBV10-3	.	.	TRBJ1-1	CAITQQGIDTEAFF	TGTGCCATCACCCAACAGGGTATTGACACTGAAGCTTTCTTT
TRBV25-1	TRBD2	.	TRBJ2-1	CASSESEGLARNEQFF	TGTGCCAGCAGTGAAAGTGAAGGACTAGCGCGGAATGAGCAGTTCTTC
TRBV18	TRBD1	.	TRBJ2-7	CASSSTGGHEQYF	TGTGCCAGCTCGTCGACAGGGGGCCACGAGCAGTACTTC
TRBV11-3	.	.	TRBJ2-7	CASSPSDSYEQYF	TGTGCCAGCAGCCCTTCGGACAGCTACGAGCAGTACTTC
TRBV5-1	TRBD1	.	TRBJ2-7	CASSIQGALNEQYF	TGCGCCAGCAGCATTCAGGGGGCGCTTAACGAGCAGTACTTC